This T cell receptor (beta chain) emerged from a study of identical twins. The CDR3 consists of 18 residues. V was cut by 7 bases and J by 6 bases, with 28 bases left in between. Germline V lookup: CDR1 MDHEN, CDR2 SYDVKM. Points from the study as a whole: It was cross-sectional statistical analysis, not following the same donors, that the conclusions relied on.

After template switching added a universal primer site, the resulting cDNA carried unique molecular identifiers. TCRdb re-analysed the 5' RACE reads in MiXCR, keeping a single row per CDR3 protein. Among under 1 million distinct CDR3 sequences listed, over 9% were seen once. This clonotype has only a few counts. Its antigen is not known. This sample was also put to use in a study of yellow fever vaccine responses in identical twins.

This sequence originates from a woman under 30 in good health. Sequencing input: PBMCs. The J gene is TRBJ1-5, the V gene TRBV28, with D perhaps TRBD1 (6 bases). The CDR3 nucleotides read TGTGCCAGCACCCCAACCGGGCCGGGGGGCTCAGAACTTCAGCCCCAGCATTTT. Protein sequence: CASTPTGPGGSELQPQHF.